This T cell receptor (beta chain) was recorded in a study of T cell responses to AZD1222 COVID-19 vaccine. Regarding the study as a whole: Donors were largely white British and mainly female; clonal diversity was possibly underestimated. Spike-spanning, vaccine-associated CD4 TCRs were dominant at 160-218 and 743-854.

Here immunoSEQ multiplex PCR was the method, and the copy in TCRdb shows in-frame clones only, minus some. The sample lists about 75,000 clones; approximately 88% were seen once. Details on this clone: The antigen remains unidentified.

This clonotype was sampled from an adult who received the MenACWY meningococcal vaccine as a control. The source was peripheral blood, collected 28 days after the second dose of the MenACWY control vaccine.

The DNA for the CDR3 is TGTGCCAGCAGGCCGAGGGAGGGGAATTCACCCCTCCACTTT. Residues: CASRPREGNSPLHF. The V gene is TRBV2, the J gene TRBJ1-6, with D perhaps matching TRBD1 (5 bases). V gave up 6 bases and J gave up 7 bases, with 13 bases separating them. The germline CDR1 and CDR2 sequences are SNHLY and FYNNEI. This CDR3 region has 14 residues.